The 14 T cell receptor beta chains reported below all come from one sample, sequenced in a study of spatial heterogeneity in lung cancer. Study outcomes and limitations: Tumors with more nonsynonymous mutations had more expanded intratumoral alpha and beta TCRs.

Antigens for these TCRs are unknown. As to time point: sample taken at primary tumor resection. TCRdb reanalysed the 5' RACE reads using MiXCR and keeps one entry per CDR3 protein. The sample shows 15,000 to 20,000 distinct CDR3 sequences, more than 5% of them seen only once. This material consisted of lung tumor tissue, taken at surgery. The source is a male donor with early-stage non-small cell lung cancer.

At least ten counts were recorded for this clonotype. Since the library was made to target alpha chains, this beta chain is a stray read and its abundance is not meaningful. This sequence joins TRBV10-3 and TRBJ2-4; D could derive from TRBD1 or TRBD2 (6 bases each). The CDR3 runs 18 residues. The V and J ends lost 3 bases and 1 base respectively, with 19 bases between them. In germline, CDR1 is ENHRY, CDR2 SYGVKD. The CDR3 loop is CAISEPRNRAGAKNIQYF. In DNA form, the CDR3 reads TGTGCCATCAGTGAACCACGGAACAGGGCGGGGGCCAAAAACATTCAGTACTTC.

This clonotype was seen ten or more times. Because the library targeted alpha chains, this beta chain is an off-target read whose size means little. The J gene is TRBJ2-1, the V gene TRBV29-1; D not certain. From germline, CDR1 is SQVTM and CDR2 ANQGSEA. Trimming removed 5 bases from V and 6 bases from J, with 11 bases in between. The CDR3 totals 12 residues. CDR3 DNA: TGCAGCGTTCGAAGCCTGGGCAATGAGCAGTTCTTC. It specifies CSVRSLGNEQFF.

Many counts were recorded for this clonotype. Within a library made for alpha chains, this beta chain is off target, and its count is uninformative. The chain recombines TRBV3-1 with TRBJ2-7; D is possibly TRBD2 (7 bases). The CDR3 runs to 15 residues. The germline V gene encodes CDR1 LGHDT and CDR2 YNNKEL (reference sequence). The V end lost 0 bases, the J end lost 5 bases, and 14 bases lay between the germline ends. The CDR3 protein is CASSQDRVGGDEQYF. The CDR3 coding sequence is TGTGCCAGCAGCCAAGACAGGGTAGGGGGGGACGAGCAGTACTTC.

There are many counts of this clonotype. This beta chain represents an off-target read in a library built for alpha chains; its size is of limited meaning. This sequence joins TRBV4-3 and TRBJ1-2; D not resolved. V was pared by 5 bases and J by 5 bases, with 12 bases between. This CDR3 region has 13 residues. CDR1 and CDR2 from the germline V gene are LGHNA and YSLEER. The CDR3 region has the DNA TGCGCCAGCAGCGAAAGCCTACGTTATGGCTACACCTTC. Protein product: CASSESLRYGYTF.

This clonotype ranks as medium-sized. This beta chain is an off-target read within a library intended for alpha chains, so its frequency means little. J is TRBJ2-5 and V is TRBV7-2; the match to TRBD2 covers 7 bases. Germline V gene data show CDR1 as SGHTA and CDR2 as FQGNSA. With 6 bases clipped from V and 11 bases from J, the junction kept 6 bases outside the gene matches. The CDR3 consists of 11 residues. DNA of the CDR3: TGTGCCAGCAGGGTCGCGGGGGTACAGTACTTC. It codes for CASRVAGVQYF.

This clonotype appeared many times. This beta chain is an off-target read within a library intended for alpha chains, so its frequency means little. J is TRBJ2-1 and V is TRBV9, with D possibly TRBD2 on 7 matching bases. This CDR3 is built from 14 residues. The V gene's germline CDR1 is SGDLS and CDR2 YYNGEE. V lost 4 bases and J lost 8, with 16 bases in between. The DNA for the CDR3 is TGTGCCAGCAGCCCTCGAGGGGGGGACGATGAGCAGTTCTTC. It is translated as CASSPRGGDDEQFF.

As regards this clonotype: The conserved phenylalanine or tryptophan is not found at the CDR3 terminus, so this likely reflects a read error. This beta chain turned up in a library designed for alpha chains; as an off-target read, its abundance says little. CDR3 sequence reads: CASSLVSGYDSYEQYL. CDR3 in DNA: TGTGCCAGCAGCTTGGTTTCGGGGTATGACTCCTACGAGCAGTACTTA. J is TRBJ2-7 and V is TRBV5-4, with D perhaps TRBD2 (5 bases). There are 16 residues in the CDR3. V was trimmed by 0 bases and J by 0 bases, leaving 13 bases between them. Germline V gene lookup returns CDR1 SGHNT and CDR2 YYREEE (reference sequence).

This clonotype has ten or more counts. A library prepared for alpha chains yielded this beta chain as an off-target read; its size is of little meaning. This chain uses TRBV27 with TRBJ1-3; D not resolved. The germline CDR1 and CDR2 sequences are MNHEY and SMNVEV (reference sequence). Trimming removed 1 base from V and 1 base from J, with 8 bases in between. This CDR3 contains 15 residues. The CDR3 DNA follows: TGTGCCAGCAGTTTATATCGGGGATCTGGAAACACCATATATTTT. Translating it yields CASSLYRGSGNTIYF.

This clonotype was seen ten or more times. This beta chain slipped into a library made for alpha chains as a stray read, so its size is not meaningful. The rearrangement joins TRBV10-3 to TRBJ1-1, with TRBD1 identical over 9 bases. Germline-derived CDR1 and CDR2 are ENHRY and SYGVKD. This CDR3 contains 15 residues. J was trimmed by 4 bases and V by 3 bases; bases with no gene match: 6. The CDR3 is CAISDSTGGITEAFF. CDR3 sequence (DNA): TGTGCCATCAGTGATTCGACAGGGGGTATCACTGAAGCTTTCTTT.

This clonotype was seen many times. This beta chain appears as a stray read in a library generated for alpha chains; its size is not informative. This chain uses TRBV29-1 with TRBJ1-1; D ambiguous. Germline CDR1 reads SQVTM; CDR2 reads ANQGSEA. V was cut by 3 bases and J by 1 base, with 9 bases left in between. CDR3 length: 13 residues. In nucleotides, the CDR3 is TGCAGCGTTGAGCCCCGACAGAACACTGAAGCTTTCTTT. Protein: CSVEPRQNTEAFF.

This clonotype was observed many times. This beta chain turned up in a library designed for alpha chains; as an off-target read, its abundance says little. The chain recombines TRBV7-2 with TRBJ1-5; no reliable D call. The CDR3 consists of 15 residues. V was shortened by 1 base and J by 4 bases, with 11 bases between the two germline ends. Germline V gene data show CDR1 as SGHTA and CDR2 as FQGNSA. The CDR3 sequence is CASSLDAGTNQPQHF. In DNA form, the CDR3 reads TGTGCCAGCAGCTTAGATGCAGGCACAAATCAGCCCCAGCATTTT.

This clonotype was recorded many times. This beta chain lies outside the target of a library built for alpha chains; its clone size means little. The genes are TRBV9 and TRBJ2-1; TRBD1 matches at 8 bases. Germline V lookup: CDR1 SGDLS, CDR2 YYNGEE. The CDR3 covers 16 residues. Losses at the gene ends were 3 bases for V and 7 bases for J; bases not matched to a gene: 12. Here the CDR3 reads CASSALYGQGLNEQFF. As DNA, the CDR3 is TGTGCCAGCAGCGCTCTTTACGGACAGGGATTAAATGAGCAGTTCTTC.

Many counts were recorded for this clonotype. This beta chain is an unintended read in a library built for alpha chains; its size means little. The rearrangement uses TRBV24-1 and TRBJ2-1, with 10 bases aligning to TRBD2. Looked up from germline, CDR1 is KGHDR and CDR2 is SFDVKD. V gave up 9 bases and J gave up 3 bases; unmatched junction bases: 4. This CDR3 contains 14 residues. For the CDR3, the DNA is TGTGCCACCGAATCTAGCGGGAGCTACAATGAGCAGTTCTTC. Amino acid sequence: CATESSGSYNEQFF.

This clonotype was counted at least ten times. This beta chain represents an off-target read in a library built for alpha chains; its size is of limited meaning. CDR3 in DNA: TGCGCCAGCAGCCACCTGCCAGTCACAGATACGCAGTATTTT. It encodes CASSHLPVTDTQYF. The chain has TRBV4-3 and TRBJ2-3; D gene unclear. With 3 bases removed from V and 2 bases from J, the gap between germline ends came to 9 bases. CDR1 and CDR2 from the germline V gene are LGHNA and YSLEER. The CDR3 sequence is 14 residues long.